This T cell receptor beta chain was identified during a study of cytomegalovirus exposure and HLA in healthy donors. Study findings and constraints: The productive fraction for most TCR beta V segments was about 87% or about 30% in an earlier analysis.

The V end was cut by 11 bases, the J end by 5 bases, with 18 bases between. This CDR3 is built from 13 residues. Germline V gives CDR1 MNHEY, CDR2 SVGAGI. Use of 60 Vbeta and 13 Jbeta primers characterized the PCR. Here immunoSEQ multiplex PCR was the method, and the copy in TCRdb shows in-frame clones only, minus some. Of over 250,000 clones in the sample, roughly two thirds were seen once. This clone showed up just a few times. The antigen remains unidentified. The source is a female donor in good health and CMV-seronegative. The V call is TRBV6-5, the J call TRBJ1-1; D is unresolved. Source material: PBMCs. The CDR3 spells CAVASDVLTEAFF. DNA for the CDR3: TGTGCCGTGGCCAGTGATGTTTTGACTGAAGCTTTCTTT.